The entry that follows covers one T cell receptor beta chain sequence. This receptor's antigen is unknown. No much larger clonotype is one base removed from it; base qualities were not supplied. This specimen belongs to a study of OX40 agonist ivuxolimab in advanced cancers. Turning to the overall study: Ivuxolimab was an agonistic, fully human IgG2 monoclonal antibody directed against OX40 (CD134), a costimulatory receptor. Intravenous ivuxolimab was administered to patients every 2 weeks at six dose levels: 0.01, 0.1, 0.3, 1.5, 3 and 10 mg/kg. Of the roughly 52 dose-escalation patients, hepatocellular carcinoma was present in around 19, melanoma in approximately 15, renal cell carcinoma in 9 and head and neck cancer in 9. In the dose-escalation cohort, 82.7% of patients were male, and the mean age was 60 years with a range of roughly 23 to 79. Patients were allowed to have had prior anti-PD-1, anti-PD-L1 or anti-CTLA-4 therapy, and 30% to 40% of the dose-escalation patients had previously received checkpoint inhibitors. Three dose-escalation patients achieved partial responses, one with hepatocellular carcinoma and two with cutaneous melanoma. The purpose of peripheral TCRbeta sequencing was to test whether ivuxolimab changed TCR sequence diversity and led to clonal T-cell expansion. The paper reports the monotherapy dose-escalation portion (N of about 54 patients) of the phase I ivuxolimab trial.

Patients with a history of autoimmune disease or receiving systemic immunosuppression were excluded from the trial. Peripheral blood for TCR sequencing was drawn from every dose cohort at baseline, at cycle 4 day 1 and at cycle 7 day 1. Samples were obtained from an open-label, multicenter, first-in-human phase I dose-escalation trial of ivuxolimab. Adults with locally advanced or metastatic melanoma, renal cell, hepatocellular, or head and neck squamous cell carcinoma were enrolled in the trial. Before TCR sequencing, CD4+ and CD8+ T cells were separately sorted from peripheral blood. Overall results and qualifications from the work: Clonal expansion of both CD4+ and CD8+ blood T cells was observed from baseline to week 6 at doses 0.1 to 3.0 mg/kg. Low levels of normalized T-cell clonal expansion were also seen in some nonresponding patients. On average, CD8+ T cells showed more expanded clones than CD4+ T cells after ivuxolimab. Which antigens the clonally expanded peripheral T cells were specific for was not determined. In the 0.1-3.0 mg/kg groups, partial responders were among the patients with the lowest normalized peripheral clonal expansion, particularly in CD8+ T cells.

Genomic DNA was extracted from sorted cells for sequencing of the TCRbeta CDR3 region. TCRbeta CDR3 regions were sequenced using the immunoSEQ Assay. The immuneACCESS repertoire file appears here via TCRdb, limited to in-frame rearrangements. These files lack a portion of the clones; in checked studies, under half of the deficit traces to unresolved V genes, and the cause of the others is not known. This sample is represented by about 74,000 clones; approximately 84% of them were singletons. In total, the top ten clones hold over 2% of the sample. The junction carries 17 bases between V and J, which are trimmed by 6 bases and 3 bases respectively. The CDR3 spans 15 residues, from the cysteine through the phenylalanine. The CDR3 DNA has 45 bases and is translated from base 1. The germline V gene (reference sequence) supplies CDR1 LNHDA and CDR2 SQIVND.

The sequence came from an adult with an advanced solid tumor such as melanoma, head and neck, liver or kidney cancer. The starting material was CD4+ or CD8+ T cells sorted from blood, obtained in a trial of the OX40 agonist ivuxolimab. The rearranged chain carries TRBV19 and TRBJ1-1; too little of a D gene remains to name it. The CDR3 reads as follows: CASSDVAVRDTEAFF. The base sequence is TGTGCCAGTAGCGATGTGGCGGTGCGGGACACTGAAGCTTTCTTT. The variable domain in full, with residues beyond the CDR3 obtained from the reference TRBV19 and TRBJ1-1 genes, is DGGITQSPKYLFRKEGQNVTLSCEQNLNHDAMYWYRQDPGQGLRLIYYSQIVNDFQKGDIAEGYSVSREKKESFPLTVTSAQKNPTAFYLCASSDVAVRDTEAFFGQGTRLTVV.